This entry lists 19 T cell receptor beta chains sequenced from one sample in a study of T cell responses to AZD1222 COVID-19 vaccine. Repertoires were generated with immunoSEQ multiplex PCR, while TCRdb's copy carries only in-frame clones and drops some. The table lists about 160,000 clones, 85% to 90% of them singletons, with around 5.2% in the top ten. The sample consisted of peripheral blood, taken on day 0 of AZD1222 vaccination. The receptors derive from an adult in good health.

This chain joins TRBV28 and TRBJ1-2; 7 nucleotides agree with TRBD1. CDR1 and CDR2 (germline): MDHEN, SYDVKM. The CDR3 totals 15 residues. J gave up 0 bases and V 5 bases, and 6 bases lay outside the gene matches. The CDR3 DNA is TGTGCCAGCAGTCTTCTGACAGGGCCTAACTATGGCTACACCTTC. This gives the protein CASSLLTGPNYGYTF.

The chain couples TRBV5-5 to TRBJ2-7; 13 bases line up with TRBD2. CDR1 and CDR2 from the germline V gene are SGHKS and YYEKEE (reference sequence). Trimming took 4 bases from V and 7 from J; bases not matched to a gene: 8. This CDR3 contains 15 residues. The chain's CDR3 is CASSVGTSGTREQYF. The CDR3, as DNA: TGTGCCAGCAGCGTCGGGACTAGCGGGACAAGGGAGCAGTACTTC.

As to this clone: Other nucleotide sequences from this sample produce the same CDR3. V is TRBV20-1 and J is TRBJ2-3, with unresolved D. Trimming stripped 4 bases from V and 2 bases from J, with 4 bases between. Per the germline V gene, CDR1 is DFQATT and CDR2 is SNEGSKA (reference sequence). The CDR3 contains 11 residues. The CDR3 spells CSATHTDTQYF. CDR3 nucleotide sequence: TGCAGTGCTACGCACACAGATACGCAGTATTTT.

J is TRBJ2-1 and V is TRBV27; the D gene is possibly TRBD2 (5 bases). V lost 5 bases, J lost 5 bases, and 16 bases lay in between. Per the germline V gene, CDR1 is MNHEY and CDR2 is SMNVEV (reference sequence). The CDR3 spans 15 residues. CDR3 sequence (DNA): TGTGCCAGCAGTCGGGCCCCCGAGGGTGACAATGAGCAGTTCTTC. The encoded protein is CASSRAPEGDNEQFF.

The chain links TRBV11-2 to TRBJ2-6; 8 nucleotides align to TRBD1. Germline V gene lookup returns CDR1 SGHAT and CDR2 FQNNGV. V lost 5 bases, J lost 2 bases, and 5 bases stayed unmatched. There are 16 residues in the CDR3. This CDR3 is CASSTLTGAGANVLTF. The CDR3 DNA reads TGTGCCAGCAGCACGTTGACAGGGGCTGGGGCCAACGTCCTGACTTTC.

This sequence joins TRBV6-2 or TRBV6-3 and TRBJ1-2, with D perhaps matching TRBD1 (6 bases). The V gene's germline CDR1 is MNHEY and CDR2 SVGEGT. This CDR3 is built from 13 residues. V was shortened by 6 bases and J by 2 bases, with 10 bases between the two germline ends. CDR3 region: CASSPTGNYGYTF. The CDR3, as DNA: TGTGCCAGCAGCCCAACAGGGAACTATGGCTACACCTTC.

The rearrangement links TRBV12-3 or TRBV12-4 to TRBJ1-1; no definite D call. This CDR3 comprises 13 residues. Trimming cost V 6 bases and J 4 bases, with 12 bases left between them. CDR3 sequence: CASSFTEGTEAFF. The CDR3 DNA sequence: TGTGCCAGCAGCTTTACAGAGGGCACTGAAGCTTTCTTT.

The chain links TRBV6-2 or TRBV6-3 to TRBJ2-3; 11 bases match TRBD1. With 6 bases clipped from V and 1 base from J, the junction kept 15 bases outside the gene matches. CDR1 and CDR2 (germline): MNHEY, SVGEGT. The CDR3 is 19 amino acids. CDR3 nucleotides: TGTGCCAGCAGCCTCACCGGGGACAGGGGGGTAGCCCGCACAGATACGCAGTATTTT. Translated, it gives CASSLTGDRGVARTDTQYF.

The rearrangement joins TRBV19 to TRBJ1-5, with D unclear. This CDR3 region has 16 residues. Germline V CDR1 and CDR2: LNHDA, SQIVND (reference sequence). The V end lost 2 bases, the J end lost 5 bases, and 16 bases lay between the germline ends. This chain's CDR3 is CASSIPTGGRHQPQHF. For the CDR3, the DNA is TGTGCCAGTAGTATACCGACGGGAGGTAGACATCAGCCCCAGCATTTT.

Here the CDR3 DNA reads TGTGCCAGCAGTGAGGACAGGGGCCGGCAGTTCTTC. Protein product: CASSEDRGRQFF. The chain is built from TRBV25-1 and TRBJ2-1, with 9 bases matching TRBD1. This CDR3 region has 12 residues. V lost 3 bases, J lost 12 bases, and 3 bases stayed unmatched. The germline gives CDR1 MGHDK, CDR2 SYGVNS.

The CDR3 bases are TGCAGCGCCTCAACAACTAACTATGGCTACACCTTC. Amino acids: CSASTTNYGYTF. The V and J genes are TRBV29-1 and TRBJ1-2; D ambiguous. Looked up from germline, CDR1 is SQVTM and CDR2 is ANQGSEA. This CDR3 spans 12 amino acids. Between the trimmed V and J ends, which lost 7 bases and 0 bases, there was a span of 9 bases.

This clone was observed once. Within the sample, other DNA sequences also encode this same CDR3. The V gene is TRBV9, the J gene TRBJ1-4; D call uncertain. The CDR3 contains 14 residues. Per germline, CDR1 SGDLS and CDR2 YYNGEE. V lost 0 bases to trimming and J lost 8 bases, with 11 bases between them. CDR3 in amino acids: CASSVGVGGEKLFF. Here the CDR3 DNA reads TGTGCCAGCAGCGTAGGGGTCGGTGGCGAAAAACTGTTTTTT.

The gene calls are TRBV14 and TRBJ1-4; D might be TRBD1 (5 bases). This CDR3 spans 15 amino acids. Germline CDR1 and CDR2: SGHDN and FVKESK. V was pared by 4 bases and J by 4 bases, with 13 bases between. CDR3 protein: CASSPRGGYNEKLFF. CDR3 bases: TGTGCCAGCAGCCCCCGGGGCGGATATAATGAAAAACTGTTTTTT.

This chain uses TRBV7-3 with TRBJ2-5, with D possibly being TRBD1 or TRBD2 (5 bases each). Germline V gene lookup returns CDR1 SGHTA and CDR2 FQGTGA. V shed 2 bases and J shed 1 base, with 11 bases lying between them. This CDR3 region has 15 residues. The DNA of the CDR3 is TGTGCCAGCAGCTTAGGGGCGGGCCTCCAAGAGACCCAGTACTTC. Translating gives CASSLGAGLQETQYF.

V gene TRBV11-2 combines with J gene TRBJ2-5, with D hard to call. Germline V lookup: CDR1 SGHAT, CDR2 FQNNGV. Trimming removed 2 bases at V and 3 bases at J, with 4 bases between. The CDR3 loop spans 12 amino acids. This CDR3 reads CASSLNKETQYF. The CDR3 region has the DNA TGTGCCAGCAGCTTAAACAAAGAGACCCAGTACTTC.

This clone appeared a few times. J is TRBJ1-2 and V is TRBV28; D not certain. V gave up 3 bases and J gave up 0 bases, with 8 bases separating them. The germline V gene has CDR1 MDHEN and CDR2 SYDVKM. This CDR3 region has 14 residues. The CDR3 spells CASSFPAPNYGYTF. In DNA, the CDR3 is TGTGCCAGCAGTTTCCCCGCTCCTAACTATGGCTACACCTTC.

The V call is TRBV5-1, the J call TRBJ1-4, with TRBD1 identical over 9 bases. Germline lookup yields CDR1 SGHRS and CDR2 YFSETQ. The CDR3 is 16 residues long. Unmatched junction bases numbered 5, after V lost 4 bases and J lost 1 base. This CDR3 is CASSRNRGLTNEKLFF. CDR3 coding DNA: TGCGCCAGCAGCCGAAACAGGGGGCTAACTAATGAAAAACTGTTTTTT.

This chain uses TRBV27 with TRBJ1-5; 9 bases map to TRBD1. Germline CDR1 MNHEY, CDR2 SMNVEV (reference sequence). V dropped 3 bases and J dropped 1; count of bases not matched to a gene: 7. The CDR3 totals 17 residues. The CDR3 is CASSLDRGLGSNQPQHF. CDR3 in DNA: TGTGCCAGCAGTTTGGACAGGGGTCTTGGAAGCAATCAGCCCCAGCATTTT.

The V and J genes are TRBV28 and TRBJ1-2; possibly TRBD1 for D (5 bases). CDR1 and CDR2 from the germline V gene are MDHEN and SYDVKM. The CDR3 loop spans 14 amino acids. V lost 1 base to trimming and J lost 6 bases, with 12 bases between them. The CDR3 loop is CASSLLSGGNGYTF. The CDR3 bases are TGTGCCAGCAGTTTATTGTCGGGGGGAAATGGCTACACCTTC.